This is a list of T cell receptor beta chains from one sample in a study of cytomegalovirus exposure and HLA in healthy donors. Clones were read by immunoSEQ multiplex PCR, and TCRdb kept only the in-frame ones, dropping some. Of under 200,000 clones in the sample, around 79% were seen once. The sequenced material came from PBMCs. The receptor source for this set is a woman aged 40 to 50 in good health and CMV-seronegative. The CDR3 runs from the conserved cysteine through the conserved F or W. Each record gives: V gene, J gene, clone size, D gene, CDR3 protein, CDR3 DNA. A D gene is named only where the DNA matches it firmly. Clone sizes are given selectively: once, few, many, or a class where the clone is expanded.

TRBV28,TRBJ1-1,-,-,CASSSGYAEAFF,TGTGCCAGCAGTTCAGGGTACGCTGAAGCTTTCTTT
TRBV14,TRBJ1-2,-,-,CASSQGRQERYYGYTF,TGTGCCAGCAGCCAAGGGAGACAGGAGAGGTACTATGGCTACACCTTC
TRBV5-1,TRBJ2-7,-,-,CASSFGGASYEQYF,TGCGCCAGCAGCTTCGGTGGGGCCTCCTACGAGCAGTACTTC
TRBV11-1,TRBJ2-4,-,-,CASSHQVAKNIQYF,TGTGCCAGCAGTCACCAGGTGGCCAAAAACATTCAGTACTTC
TRBV6-5,TRBJ1-1,few,-,CASRQGPTEAFF,TGTGCCAGCAGACAGGGACCCACTGAAGCTTTCTTT
TRBV27,TRBJ2-7,-,TRBD1,CASSPRWTGTYEQYF,TGTGCCAGCAGTCCGCGTTGGACAGGCACCTACGAGCAGTACTTC
TRBV2,TRBJ2-1,-,-,CASSELATYNEQFF,TGTGCCAGCAGTGAACTAGCTACCTACAATGAGCAGTTCTTC
TRBV18,TRBJ1-5,-,TRBD1,CASSDDRANQPQHF,TGTGCCAGCTCCGACGACAGGGCCAATCAGCCCCAGCATTTT
TRBV5-6,TRBJ2-3,-,-,CASSFSRASGDTQYF,TGTGCCAGCAGCTTTAGCAGGGCAAGTGGAGATACGCAGTATTTT
TRBV28,TRBJ2-1,once,TRBD2,CASSPPSGGVLNNEQFF,TGTGCCAGCAGTCCTCCTAGCGGGGGGGTCTTAAACAATGAGCAGTTCTTC